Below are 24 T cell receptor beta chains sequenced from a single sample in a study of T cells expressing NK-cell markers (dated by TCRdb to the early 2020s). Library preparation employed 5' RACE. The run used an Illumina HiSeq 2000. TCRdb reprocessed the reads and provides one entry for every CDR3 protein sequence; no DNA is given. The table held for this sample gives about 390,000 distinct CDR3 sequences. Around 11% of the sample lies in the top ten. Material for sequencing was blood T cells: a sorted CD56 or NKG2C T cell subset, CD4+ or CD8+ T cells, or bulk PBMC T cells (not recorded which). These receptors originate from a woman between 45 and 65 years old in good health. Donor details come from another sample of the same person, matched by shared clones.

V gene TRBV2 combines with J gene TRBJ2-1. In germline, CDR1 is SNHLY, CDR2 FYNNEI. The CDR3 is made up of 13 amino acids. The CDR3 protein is CASSELTYNEQFF.

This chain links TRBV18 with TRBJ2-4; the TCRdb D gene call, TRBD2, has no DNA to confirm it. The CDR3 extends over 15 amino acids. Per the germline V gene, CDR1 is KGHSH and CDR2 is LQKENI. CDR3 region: CASSPSGGAKNIQYF.

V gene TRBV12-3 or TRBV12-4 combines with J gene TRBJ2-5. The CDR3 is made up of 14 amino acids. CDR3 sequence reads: CASTLAARKNTQYF.

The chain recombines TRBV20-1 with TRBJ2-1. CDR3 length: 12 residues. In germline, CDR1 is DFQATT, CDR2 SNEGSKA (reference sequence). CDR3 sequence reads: CSAPSPYNEQFF.

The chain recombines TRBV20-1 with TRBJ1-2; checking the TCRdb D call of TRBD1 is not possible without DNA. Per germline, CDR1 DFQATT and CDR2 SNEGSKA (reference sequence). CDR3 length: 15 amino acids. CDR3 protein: CSAREHRGRPDGYTF.

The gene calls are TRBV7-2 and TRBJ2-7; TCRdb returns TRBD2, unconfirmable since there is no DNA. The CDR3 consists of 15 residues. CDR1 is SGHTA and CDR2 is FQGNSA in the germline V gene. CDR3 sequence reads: CASSPSRGYDYEQYF. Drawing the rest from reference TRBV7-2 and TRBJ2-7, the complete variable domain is GAGVSQSPSNKVTEKGKDVELRCDPISGHTALYWYRQSLGQGLEFLIYFQGNSAPDKSGLPSDRFSAERTGGSVSTLTIQRTQQEDSAVYLCASSPSRGYDYEQYFGPGTRLTVT.

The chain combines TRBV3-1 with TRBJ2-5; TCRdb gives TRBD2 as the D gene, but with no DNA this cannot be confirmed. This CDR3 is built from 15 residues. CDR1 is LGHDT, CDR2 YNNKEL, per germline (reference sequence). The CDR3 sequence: CASKEGGRARETQYF.

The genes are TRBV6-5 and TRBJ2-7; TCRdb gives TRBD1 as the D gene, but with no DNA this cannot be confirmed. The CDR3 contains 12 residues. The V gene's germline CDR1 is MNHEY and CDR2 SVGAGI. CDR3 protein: CASSFGDREQYF.

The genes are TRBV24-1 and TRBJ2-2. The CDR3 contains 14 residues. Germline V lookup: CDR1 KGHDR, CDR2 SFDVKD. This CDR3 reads CATSDSPAGPQLFF.

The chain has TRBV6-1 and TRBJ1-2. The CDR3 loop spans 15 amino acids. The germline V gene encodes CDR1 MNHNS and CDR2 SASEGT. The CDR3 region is CASSESTAEIYGYTF.

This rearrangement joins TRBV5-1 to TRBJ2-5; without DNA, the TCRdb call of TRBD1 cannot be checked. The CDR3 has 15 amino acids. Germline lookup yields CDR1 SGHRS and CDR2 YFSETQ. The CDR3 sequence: CASSTPGTVQETQYF. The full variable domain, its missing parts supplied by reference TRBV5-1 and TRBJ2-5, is KAGVTQTPRYLIKTRGQQVTLSCSPISGHRSVSWYQQTPGQGLQFLFEYFSETQRNKGNFPGRFSGRQFSNSRSEMNVSTLELGDSALYLCASSTPGTVQETQYFGPGTRLLVL.

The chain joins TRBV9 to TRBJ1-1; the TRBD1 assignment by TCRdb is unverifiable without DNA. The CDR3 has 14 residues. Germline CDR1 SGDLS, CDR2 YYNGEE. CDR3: CASSVELGDTEAFF.

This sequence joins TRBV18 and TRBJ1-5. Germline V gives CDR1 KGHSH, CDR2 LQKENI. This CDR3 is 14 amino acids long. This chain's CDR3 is CASSPFGEGQPQHF.

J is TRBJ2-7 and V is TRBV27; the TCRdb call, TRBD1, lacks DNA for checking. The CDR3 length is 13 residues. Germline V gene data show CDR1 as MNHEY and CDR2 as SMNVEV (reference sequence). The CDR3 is CASILGGTSQQYF.

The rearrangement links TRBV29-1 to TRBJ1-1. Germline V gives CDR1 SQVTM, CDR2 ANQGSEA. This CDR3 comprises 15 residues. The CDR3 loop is CSVVRTAGMNTEAFF.

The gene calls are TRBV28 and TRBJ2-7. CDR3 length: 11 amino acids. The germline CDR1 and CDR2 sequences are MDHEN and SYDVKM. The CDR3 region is CASSLYYEQYF.

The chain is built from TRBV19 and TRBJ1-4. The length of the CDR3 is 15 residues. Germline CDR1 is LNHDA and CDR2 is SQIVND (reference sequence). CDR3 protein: CATRTGRVPNEKLFF.

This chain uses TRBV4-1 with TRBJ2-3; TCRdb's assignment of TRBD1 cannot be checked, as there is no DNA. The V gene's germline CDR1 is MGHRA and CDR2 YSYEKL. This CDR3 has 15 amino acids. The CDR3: CASSQHGTGPDTQYF.

CDR3 sequence reads: CASIRGGQGNEKLFF. J is TRBJ1-4 and V is TRBV6-1; with no DNA, the TCRdb D assignment of TRBD1 cannot be verified. The length of the CDR3 is 15 residues. Germline V gives CDR1 MNHNS, CDR2 SASEGT.

CDR3 sequence reads: CSARVAPLDEQYF. This rearrangement joins TRBV20-1 to TRBJ2-7; TCRdb lists TRBD1, though no DNA is available to test this call. Looked up from germline, CDR1 is DFQATT and CDR2 is SNEGSKA (reference sequence). This CDR3 comprises 13 residues.

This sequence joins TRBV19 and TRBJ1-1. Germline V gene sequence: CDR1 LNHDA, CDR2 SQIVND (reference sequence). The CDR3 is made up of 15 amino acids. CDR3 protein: CASSPLAGGYTEAFF.

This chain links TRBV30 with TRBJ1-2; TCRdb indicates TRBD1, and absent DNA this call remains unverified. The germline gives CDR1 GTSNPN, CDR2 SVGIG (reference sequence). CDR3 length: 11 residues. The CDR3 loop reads CAWSGQGPNTF.

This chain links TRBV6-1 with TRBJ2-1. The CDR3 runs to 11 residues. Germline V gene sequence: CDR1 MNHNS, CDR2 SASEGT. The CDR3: CAIRWVDEQFF.

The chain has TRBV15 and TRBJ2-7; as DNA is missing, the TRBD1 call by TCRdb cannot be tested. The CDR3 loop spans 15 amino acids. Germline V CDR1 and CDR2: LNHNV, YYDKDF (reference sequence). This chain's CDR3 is CATSREPGQSYEQYF.